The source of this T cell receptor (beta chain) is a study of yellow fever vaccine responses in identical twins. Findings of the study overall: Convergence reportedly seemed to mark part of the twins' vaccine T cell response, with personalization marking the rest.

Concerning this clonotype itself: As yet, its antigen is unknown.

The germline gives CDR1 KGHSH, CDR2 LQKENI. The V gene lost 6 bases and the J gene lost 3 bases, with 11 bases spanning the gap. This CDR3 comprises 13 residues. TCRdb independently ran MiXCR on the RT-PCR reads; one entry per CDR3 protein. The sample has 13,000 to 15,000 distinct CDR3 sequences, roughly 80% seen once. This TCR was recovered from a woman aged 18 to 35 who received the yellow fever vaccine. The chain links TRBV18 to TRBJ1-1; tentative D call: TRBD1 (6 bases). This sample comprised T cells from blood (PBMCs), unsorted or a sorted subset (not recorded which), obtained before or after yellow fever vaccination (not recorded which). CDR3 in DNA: TGTGCCAGCTCGAAGACAGGACACACTGAAGCTTTCTTT. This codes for CASSKTGHTEAFF.